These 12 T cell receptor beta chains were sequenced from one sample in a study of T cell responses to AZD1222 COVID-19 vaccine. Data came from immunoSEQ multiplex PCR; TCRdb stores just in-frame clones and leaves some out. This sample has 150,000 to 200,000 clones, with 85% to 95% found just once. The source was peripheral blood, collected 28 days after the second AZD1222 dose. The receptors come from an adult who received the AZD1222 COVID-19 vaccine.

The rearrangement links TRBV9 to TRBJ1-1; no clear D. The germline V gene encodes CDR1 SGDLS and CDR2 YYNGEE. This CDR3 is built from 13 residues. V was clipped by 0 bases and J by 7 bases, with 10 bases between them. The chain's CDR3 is CASSVAAYGEAFF. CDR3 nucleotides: TGTGCCAGCAGCGTAGCAGCGTACGGTGAAGCTTTCTTT.

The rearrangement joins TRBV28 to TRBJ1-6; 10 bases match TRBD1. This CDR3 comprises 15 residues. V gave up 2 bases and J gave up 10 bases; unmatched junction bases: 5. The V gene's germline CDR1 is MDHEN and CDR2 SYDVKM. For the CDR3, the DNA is TGTGCCAGCAGTTTAGGTGGACAGGGGGGATCACCCCTCCACTTT. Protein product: CASSLGGQGGSPLHF.

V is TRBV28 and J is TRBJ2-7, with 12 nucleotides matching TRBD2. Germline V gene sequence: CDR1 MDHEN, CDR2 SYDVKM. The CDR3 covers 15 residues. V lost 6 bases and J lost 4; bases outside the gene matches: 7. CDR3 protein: CASRPASGRVYEQYF. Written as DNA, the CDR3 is TGTGCCAGCAGGCCCGCTAGCGGGAGGGTGTACGAGCAGTACTTC.

For the CDR3, the DNA is TGTGCCAGCAGTTCCGGTGGGGGGACAGGGACCTACGAGCAGTACTTC. Protein sequence: CASSSGGGTGTYEQYF. The chain recombines TRBV28 with TRBJ2-7; TRBD1 matches at 9 bases. The germline CDR1 and CDR2 sequences are MDHEN and SYDVKM. V shed 4 bases, J shed 2 bases, and the junction held 9 bases outside the gene matches. This CDR3 spans 16 amino acids.

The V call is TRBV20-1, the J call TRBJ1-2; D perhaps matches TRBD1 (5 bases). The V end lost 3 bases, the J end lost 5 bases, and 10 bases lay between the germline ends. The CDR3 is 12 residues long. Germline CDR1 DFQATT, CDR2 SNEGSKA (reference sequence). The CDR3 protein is CSASKDKYGYTF. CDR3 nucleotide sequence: TGCAGTGCTAGTAAGGACAAGTATGGCTACACCTTC.

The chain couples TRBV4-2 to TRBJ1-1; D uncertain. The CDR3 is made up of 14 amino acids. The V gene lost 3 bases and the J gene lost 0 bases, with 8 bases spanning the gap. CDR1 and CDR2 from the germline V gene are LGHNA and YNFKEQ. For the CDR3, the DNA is TGTGCCAGCAGCCAGGGGAACATGAACACTGAAGCTTTCTTT. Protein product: CASSQGNMNTEAFF.

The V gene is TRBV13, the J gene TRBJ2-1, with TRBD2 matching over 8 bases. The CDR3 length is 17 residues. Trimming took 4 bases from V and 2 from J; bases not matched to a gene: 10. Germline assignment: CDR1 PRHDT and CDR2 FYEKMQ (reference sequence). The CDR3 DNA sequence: TGTGCCAGCAGCTACACCGATCGGGAGGGTGCCTACAATGAGCAGTTCTTC. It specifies CASSYTDREGAYNEQFF.

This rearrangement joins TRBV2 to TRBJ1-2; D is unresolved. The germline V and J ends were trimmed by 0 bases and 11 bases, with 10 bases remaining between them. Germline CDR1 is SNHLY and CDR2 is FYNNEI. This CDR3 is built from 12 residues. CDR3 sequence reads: CASSEAPIGYTF. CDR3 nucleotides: TGTGCCAGCAGTGAAGCCCCGATTGGTTACACCTTC.

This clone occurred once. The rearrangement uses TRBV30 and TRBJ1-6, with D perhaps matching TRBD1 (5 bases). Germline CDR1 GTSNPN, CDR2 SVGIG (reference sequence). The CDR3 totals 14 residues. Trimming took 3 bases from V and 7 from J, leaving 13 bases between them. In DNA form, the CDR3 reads TGTGCCTGGAGGATTACAGGACGCAATTCACCCCTCCACTTT. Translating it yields CAWRITGRNSPLHF.

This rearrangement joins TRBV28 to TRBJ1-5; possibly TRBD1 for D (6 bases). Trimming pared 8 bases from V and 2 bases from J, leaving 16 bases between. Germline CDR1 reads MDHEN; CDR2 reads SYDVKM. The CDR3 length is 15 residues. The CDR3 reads CASRGNRAGNQPQHF. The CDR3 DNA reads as TGTGCCAGCCGTGGGAACAGGGCGGGCAATCAGCCCCAGCATTTT.

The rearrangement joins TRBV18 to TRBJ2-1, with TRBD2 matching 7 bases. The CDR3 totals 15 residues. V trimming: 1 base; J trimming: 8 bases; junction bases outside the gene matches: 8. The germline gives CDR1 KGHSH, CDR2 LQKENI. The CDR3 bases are TGTGCCAGCTCACCACTTCCGGCGGGAGCCGATGAGCAGTTCTTC. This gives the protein CASSPLPAGADEQFF.

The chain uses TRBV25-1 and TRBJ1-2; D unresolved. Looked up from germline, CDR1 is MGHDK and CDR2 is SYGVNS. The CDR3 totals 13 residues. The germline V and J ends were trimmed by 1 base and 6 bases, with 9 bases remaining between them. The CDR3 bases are TGTGCCAGCAGTGAATCTTCGGCAGATGGCTACACCTTC. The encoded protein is CASSESSADGYTF.